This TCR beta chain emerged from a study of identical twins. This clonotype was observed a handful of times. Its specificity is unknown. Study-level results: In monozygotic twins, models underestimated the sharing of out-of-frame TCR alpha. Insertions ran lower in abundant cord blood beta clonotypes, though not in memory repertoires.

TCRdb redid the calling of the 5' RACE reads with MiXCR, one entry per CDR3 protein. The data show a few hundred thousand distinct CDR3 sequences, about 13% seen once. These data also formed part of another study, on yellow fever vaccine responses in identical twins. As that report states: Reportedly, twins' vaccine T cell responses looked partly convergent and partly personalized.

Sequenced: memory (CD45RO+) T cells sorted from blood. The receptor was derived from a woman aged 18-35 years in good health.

CDR3 residues: CASSQPGPTYQETQYF. The CDR3 nucleotides read TGTGCCAGTAGTCAGCCGGGTCCTACGTACCAAGAGACCCAGTACTTC. The V gene is TRBV19, the J gene TRBJ2-5; D is unclear. Per the germline V gene, CDR1 is LNHDA and CDR2 is SQIVND (reference sequence). The ends were cut back, 5 bases at V and 0 bases at J, with 16 bases in the middle. The CDR3 is made up of 16 amino acids.